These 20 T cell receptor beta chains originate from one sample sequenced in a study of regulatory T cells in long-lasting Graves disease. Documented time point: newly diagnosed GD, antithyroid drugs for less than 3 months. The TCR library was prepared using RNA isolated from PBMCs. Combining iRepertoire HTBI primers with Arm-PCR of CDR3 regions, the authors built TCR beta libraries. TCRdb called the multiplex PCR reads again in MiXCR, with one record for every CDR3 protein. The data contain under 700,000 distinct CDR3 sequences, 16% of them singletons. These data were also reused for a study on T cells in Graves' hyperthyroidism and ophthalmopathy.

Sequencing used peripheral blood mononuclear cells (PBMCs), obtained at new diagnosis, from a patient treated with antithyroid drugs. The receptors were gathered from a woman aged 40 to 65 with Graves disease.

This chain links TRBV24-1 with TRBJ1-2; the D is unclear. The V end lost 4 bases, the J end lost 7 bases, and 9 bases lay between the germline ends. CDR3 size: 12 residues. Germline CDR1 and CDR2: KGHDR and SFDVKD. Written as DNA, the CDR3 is TGTGCCACCAGTGACCCAGGCCGTGGCTACACCTTC. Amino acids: CATSDPGRGYTF.

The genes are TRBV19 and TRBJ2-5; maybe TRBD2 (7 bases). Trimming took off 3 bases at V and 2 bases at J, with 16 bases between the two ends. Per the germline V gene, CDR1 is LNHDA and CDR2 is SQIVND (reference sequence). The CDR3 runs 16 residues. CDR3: CASSMGGGRWQETQYF. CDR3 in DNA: TGTGCCAGTAGTATGGGGGGGGGCCGGTGGCAAGAGACCCAGTACTTC.

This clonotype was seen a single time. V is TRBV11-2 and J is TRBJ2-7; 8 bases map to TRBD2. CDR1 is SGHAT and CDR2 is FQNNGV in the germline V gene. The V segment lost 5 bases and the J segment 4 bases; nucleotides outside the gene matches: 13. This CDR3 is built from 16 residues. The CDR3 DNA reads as TGTGCCAGCAGCCCTCTTGGGACTAGTAGGGCTTACGAGCAGTACTTC. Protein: CASSPLGTSRAYEQYF.

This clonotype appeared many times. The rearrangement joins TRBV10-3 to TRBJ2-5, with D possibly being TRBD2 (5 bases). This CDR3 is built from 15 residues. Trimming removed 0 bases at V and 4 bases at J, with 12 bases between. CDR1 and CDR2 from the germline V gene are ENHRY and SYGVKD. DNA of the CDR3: TGTGCCATCAGTGAGTCGAGGGCCGCGGGAGAGACCCAGTACTTC. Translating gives CAISESRAAGETQYF.

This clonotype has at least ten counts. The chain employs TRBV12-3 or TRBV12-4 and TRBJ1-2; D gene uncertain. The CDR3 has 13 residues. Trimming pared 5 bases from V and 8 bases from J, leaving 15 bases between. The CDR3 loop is CASSVSGGSGYTF. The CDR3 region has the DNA TGTGCCAGCAGTGTTAGTGGCGGTAGCGGCTACACCTTC.

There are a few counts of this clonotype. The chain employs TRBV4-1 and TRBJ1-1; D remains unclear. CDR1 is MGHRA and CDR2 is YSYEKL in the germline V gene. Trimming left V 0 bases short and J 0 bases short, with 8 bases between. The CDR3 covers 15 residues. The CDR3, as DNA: TGCGCCAGCAGCCAAGAGAGCGGGTTGAACACTGAAGCTTTCTTT. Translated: CASSQESGLNTEAFF.

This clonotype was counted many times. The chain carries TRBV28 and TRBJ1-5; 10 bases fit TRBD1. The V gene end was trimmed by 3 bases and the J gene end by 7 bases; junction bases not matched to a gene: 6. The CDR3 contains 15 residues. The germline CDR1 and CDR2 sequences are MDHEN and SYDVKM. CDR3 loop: CASSFGTGAIQPQHF. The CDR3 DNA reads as TGTGCCAGCAGTTTCGGGACAGGGGCCATCCAGCCCCAGCATTTT. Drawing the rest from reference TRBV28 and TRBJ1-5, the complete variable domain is DVKVTQSSRYLVKRTGEKVFLECVQDMDHENMFWYRQDPGLGLRLIYFSYDVKMKEKGDIPEGYSVSREKKERFSLILESASTNQTSMYLCASSFGTGAIQPQHFGDGTRLSIL.

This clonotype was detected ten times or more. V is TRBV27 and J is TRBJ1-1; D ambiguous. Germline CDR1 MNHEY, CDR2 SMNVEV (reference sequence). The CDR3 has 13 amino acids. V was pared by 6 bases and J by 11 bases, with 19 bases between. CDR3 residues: CASRRRSGDGAFF. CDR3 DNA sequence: TGTGCCAGCAGACGAAGAAGTGGGGATGGGGCTTTCTTT.

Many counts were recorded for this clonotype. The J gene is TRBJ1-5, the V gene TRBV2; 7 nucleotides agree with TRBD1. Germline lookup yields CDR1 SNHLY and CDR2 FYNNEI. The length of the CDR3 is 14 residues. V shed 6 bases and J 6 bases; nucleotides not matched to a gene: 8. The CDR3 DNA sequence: TGTGCCAGCAGACCTACAGGGGTGGGTCAGCCCCAGCATTTT. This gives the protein CASRPTGVGQPQHF.

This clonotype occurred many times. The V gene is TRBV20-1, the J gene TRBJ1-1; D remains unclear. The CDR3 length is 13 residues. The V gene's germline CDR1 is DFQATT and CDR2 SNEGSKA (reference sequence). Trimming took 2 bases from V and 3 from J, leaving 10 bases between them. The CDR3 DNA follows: TGCAGTGCTAGACCCCCGGTGGACACTGAAGCTTTCTTT. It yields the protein CSARPPVDTEAFF.

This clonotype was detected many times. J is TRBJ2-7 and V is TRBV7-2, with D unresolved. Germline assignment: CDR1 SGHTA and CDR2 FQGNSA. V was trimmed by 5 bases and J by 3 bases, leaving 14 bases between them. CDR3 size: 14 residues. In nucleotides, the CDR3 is TGTGCCAGCAGCCCTGAGGTCGGAAACTACGAGCAGTACTTC. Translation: CASSPEVGNYEQYF.

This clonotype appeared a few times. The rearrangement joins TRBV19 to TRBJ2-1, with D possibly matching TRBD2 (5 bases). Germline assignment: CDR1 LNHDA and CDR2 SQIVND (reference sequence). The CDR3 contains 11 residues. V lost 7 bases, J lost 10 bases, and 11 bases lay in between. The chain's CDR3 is CASTEGGEQFF. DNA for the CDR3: TGTGCCAGTACCGAGGGTGGGGAGCAGTTCTTC. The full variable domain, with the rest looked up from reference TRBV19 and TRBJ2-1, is DGGITQSPKYLFRKEGQNVTLSCEQNLNHDAMYWYRQDPGQGLRLIYYSQIVNDFQKGDIAEGYSVSREKKESFPLTVTSAQKNPTAFYLCASTEGGEQFFGPGTRLTVL.

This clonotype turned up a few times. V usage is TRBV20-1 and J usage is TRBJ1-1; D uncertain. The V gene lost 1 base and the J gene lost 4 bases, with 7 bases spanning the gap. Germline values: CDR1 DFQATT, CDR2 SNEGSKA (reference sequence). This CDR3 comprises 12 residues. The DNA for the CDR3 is TGCAGTGCTAGAGGGTCCAGCACTGAAGCTTTCTTT. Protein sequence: CSARGSSTEAFF.

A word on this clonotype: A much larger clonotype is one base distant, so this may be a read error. The CDR3 nucleotides are TGTGCCAGCACCTCGGGGGGGACAGGGAACTATGGCTACACCTTC. Translated: CASTSGGTGNYGYTF. The genes are TRBV3-1 and TRBJ1-2; TRBD1 aligns across 9 bases. This CDR3 has 15 amino acids. The V gene end was trimmed by 7 bases and the J gene end by 2 bases; junction bases not matched to a gene: 8. Germline loops: CDR1 LGHDT, CDR2 YNNKEL (reference sequence).

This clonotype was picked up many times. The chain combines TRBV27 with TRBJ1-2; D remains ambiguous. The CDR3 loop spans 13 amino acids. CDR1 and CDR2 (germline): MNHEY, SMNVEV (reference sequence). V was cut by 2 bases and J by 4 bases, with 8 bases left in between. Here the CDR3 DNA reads TGTGCCAGCAGTTTAGGGGAGCCCTATGGCTACACCTTC. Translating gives CASSLGEPYGYTF.

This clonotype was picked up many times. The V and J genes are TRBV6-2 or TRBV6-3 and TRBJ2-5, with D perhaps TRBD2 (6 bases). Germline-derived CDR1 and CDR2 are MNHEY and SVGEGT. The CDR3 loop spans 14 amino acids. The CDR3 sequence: CGTQVGGRKETQYF. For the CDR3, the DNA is TGTGGTACGCAAGTTGGTGGGAGGAAGGAGACCCAGTACTTC.

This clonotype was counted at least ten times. The CDR3 nucleotides are TGTGCCAGCAGTGAAGCGACCGCCAGGAACACTGAAGCTTTCTTT. Residues: CASSEATARNTEAFF. The V and J genes are TRBV6-1 and TRBJ1-1; D remains unclear. Germline CDR1 and CDR2: MNHNS and SASEGT. There are 15 residues in the CDR3. The ends were cut back, 0 bases at V and 1 base at J, with 9 bases in the middle.

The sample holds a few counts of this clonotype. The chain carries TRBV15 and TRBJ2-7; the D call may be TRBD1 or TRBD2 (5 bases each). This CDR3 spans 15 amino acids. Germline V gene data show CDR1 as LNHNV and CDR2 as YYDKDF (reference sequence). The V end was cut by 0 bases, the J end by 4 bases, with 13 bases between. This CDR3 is CATSREEVGDYEQYF. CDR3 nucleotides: TGTGCCACCAGCAGAGAGGAGGTGGGGGATTACGAGCAGTACTTC.

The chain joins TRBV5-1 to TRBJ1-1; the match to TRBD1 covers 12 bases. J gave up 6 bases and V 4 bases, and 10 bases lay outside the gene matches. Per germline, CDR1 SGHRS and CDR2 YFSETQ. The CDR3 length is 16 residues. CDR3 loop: CASSPVGTGGASEAFF. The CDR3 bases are TGCGCCAGCAGCCCGGTCGGGACAGGGGGCGCCTCTGAAGCTTTCTTT.

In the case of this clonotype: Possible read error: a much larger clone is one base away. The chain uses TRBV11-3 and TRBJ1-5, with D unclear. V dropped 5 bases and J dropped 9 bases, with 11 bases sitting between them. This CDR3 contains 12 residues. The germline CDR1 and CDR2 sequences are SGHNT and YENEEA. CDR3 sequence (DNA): TGTGCCAGCAGCCCTTCGACGGTGCCCCAGCATTTT. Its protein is CASSPSTVPQHF. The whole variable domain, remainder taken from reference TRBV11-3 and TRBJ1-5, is EAGVVQSPRYKIIEKKQPVAFWCNPISGHNTLYWYLQNLGQGPELLIRYENEEAVDDSQLPKDRFSAERLKGVDSTLKIQPAELGDSAVYLCASSPSTVPQHFGDGTRLSIL.